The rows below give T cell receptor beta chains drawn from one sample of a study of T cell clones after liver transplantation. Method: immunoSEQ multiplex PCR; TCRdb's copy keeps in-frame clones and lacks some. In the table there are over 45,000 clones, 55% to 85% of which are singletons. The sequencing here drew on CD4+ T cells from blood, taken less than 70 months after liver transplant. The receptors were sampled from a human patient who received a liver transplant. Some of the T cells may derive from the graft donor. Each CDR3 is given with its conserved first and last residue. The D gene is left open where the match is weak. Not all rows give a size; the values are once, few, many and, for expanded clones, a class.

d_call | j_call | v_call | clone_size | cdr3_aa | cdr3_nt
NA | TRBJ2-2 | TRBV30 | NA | CAWSELFGELFF | TGTGCCTGGAGCGAGTTATTCGGGGAGCTGTTTTTT
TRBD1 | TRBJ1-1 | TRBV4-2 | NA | CASSQAGQANTEAFF | TGTGCCAGCAGCCAAGCGGGACAGGCGAATACTGAAGCTTTCTTT
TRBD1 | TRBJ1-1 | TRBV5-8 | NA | CASSQRTGKNLLVF | TGTGCCAGCAGCCAAAGGACAGGGAAAAACCTTTTGGTTTTT
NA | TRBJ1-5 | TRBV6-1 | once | CASSLEVDQPQHF | TGTGCCAGCAGTCTTGAGGTCGATCAGCCCCAGCATTTT
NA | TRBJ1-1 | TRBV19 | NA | CASSKAGDTEAFF | TGTGCCAGTAGCAAGGCAGGGGACACTGAAGCTTTCTTT
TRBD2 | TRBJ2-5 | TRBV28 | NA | CASSQTPGGQETQYF | TGTGCCAGCAGCCAAACCCCGGGGGGCCAAGAGACCCAGTACTTC
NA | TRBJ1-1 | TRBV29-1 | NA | CSVGWSGQTTEAFF | TGCAGCGTCGGGTGGTCTGGACAGACCACTGAAGCTTTCTTT
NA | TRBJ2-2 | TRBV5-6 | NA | CASSLGSGADTGELFF | TGTGCCAGCAGCTTGGGGTCGGGGGCCGACACCGGGGAGCTGTTTTTT
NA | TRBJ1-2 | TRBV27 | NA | CASSLIQGSYGYTF | TGTGCCAGCAGTTTGATCCAGGGATCCTATGGCTACACCTTC
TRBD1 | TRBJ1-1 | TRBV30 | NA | CAWRERTGRNTEAFF | TGTGCCTGGAGAGAAAGGACAGGGAGAAACACTGAAGCTTTCTTT
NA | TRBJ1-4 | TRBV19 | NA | CASSPRDGQNEKLFF | TGTGCCAGTAGTCCGCGGGACGGACAAAATGAAAAACTGTTTTTT
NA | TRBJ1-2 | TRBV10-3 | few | CAISDRPETTMGYTF | TGTGCCATCAGTGACAGACCCGAGACAACTATGGGCTACACCTTC
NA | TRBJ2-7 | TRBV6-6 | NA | CASGRGPSYEQYF | TGTGCCAGTGGTCGAGGGCCCTCCTACGAGCAGTACTTC
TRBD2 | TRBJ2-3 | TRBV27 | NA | CASTLAGSDTQYF | TGTGCCAGCACCTTAGCGGGATCAGATACGCAGTATTTT
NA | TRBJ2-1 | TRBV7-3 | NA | CASSLEGNNEQFF | TGTGCCAGCAGCTTAGAAGGAAACAATGAGCAGTTCTTC
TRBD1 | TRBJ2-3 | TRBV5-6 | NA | CASSFRQGSIDTQYF | TGTGCCAGCAGCTTCAGACAGGGGTCGATAGATACGCAGTATTTT
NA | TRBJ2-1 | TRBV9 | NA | CASSVWTGSGGNEQFF | TGTGCCAGCAGCGTATGGACAGGTTCAGGGGGGAATGAGCAGTTCTTC
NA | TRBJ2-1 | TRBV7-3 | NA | CASSFLAPGGTNEQFF | TGTGCCAGCAGCTTCCTCGCCCCCGGGGGTACGAATGAGCAGTTCTTC
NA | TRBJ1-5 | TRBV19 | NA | CASSPGLDQPQHF | TGTGCCAGTAGTCCGGGGCTAGATCAGCCCCAGCATTTT
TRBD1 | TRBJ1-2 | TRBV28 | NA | CASSIWTGNYGYTF | TGTGCCAGCAGTATCTGGACAGGGAACTATGGCTACACCTTC
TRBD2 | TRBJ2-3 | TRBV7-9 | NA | CASSTWTSGVRTDTQYF | TGTGCCAGCAGCACCTGGACTAGCGGGGTGCGCACAGATACGCAGTATTTT
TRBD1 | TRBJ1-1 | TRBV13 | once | CASSSKNYRGYTEAFF | TGTGCCAGCAGCTCCAAGAATTACAGGGGATATACTGAAGCTTTCTTT
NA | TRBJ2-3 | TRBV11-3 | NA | CASSPGRTPTDTQYF | TGTGCCAGCAGCCCGGGGCGGACCCCCACAGATACGCAGTATTTT
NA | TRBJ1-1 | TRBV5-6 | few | CASSLNPYEAFF | TGTGCCAGCAGCTTAAATCCCTATGAAGCTTTCTTT
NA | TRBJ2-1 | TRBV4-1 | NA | CASSQRLEQFF | TGCGCCAGCAGCCAGAGGCTTGAGCAGTTCTTC
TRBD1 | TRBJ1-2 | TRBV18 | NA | CASSSGQGPSNYGYTF | TGTGCCAGCTCAAGCGGACAGGGGCCATCTAACTATGGCTACACCTTC
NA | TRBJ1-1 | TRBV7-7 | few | CASSNEKGEAFF | TGTGCTAGCAGTAACGAGAAGGGGGAAGCTTTCTTT